Presented here are 12 T cell receptor beta chains from one specimen sequenced in a study of PD-L1 blockade in urothelial cancer. Assay used: immunoSEQ multiplex PCR; TCRdb lists only in-frame clones, some missing. The sample includes tens of thousands of clones, about nine tenths of them seen just once. Here the sequenced sample was PBMCs, taken around atezolizumab (anti-PD-L1) treatment. These receptors originate from a woman in her 70s with urothelial cancer.

This sequence joins TRBV2 and TRBJ2-7, with 11 bases fitting TRBD1. V lost 6 bases, J lost 1 base, and 5 bases stayed unmatched. The CDR3 runs to 15 residues. The germline gives CDR1 SNHLY, CDR2 FYNNEI. CDR3: CASRTGQGDSYEQYF. The CDR3 region has the DNA TGTGCCAGCAGGACGGGACAGGGGGATTCCTACGAGCAGTACTTC.

The chain joins TRBV4-2 to TRBJ1-5; TRBD1 matches at 7 bases. The CDR3 is made up of 14 amino acids. Germline V lookup: CDR1 LGHNA, CDR2 YNFKEQ. J gave up 7 bases and V 1 base, and 4 bases lay outside the gene matches. CDR3 sequence reads: CASSQVGGEQPQHF. DNA for the CDR3: TGTGCCAGCAGCCAAGTAGGGGGCGAACAGCCCCAGCATTTT.

This clone was seen a handful of times. Different DNA sequences within this sample yield the same CDR3. This chain links TRBV5-1 with TRBJ2-3; D not resolved. Germline assignment: CDR1 SGHRS and CDR2 YFSETQ. This CDR3 is 14 amino acids long. The V gene lost 0 bases and the J gene lost 0 bases, with 5 bases spanning the gap. CDR3 sequence reads: CASSLDSSTDTQYF. The CDR3 DNA reads TGCGCCAGCAGCTTGGACAGCAGCACAGATACGCAGTATTTT. The full variable domain, with the rest looked up from reference TRBV5-1 and TRBJ2-3, is KAGVTQTPRYLIKTRGQQVTLSCSPISGHRSVSWYQQTPGQGLQFLFEYFSETQRNKGNFPGRFSGRQFSNSRSEMNVSTLELGDSALYLCASSLDSSTDTQYFGPGTRLTVL.

This clone was seen once. This sequence joins TRBV10-3 and TRBJ1-4; D is undetermined. The V end was cut by 3 bases, the J end by 3 bases, with 11 bases between. CDR3 length equals 15 residues. CDR1 and CDR2 from the germline V gene are ENHRY and SYGVKD. Here the CDR3 reads CAISDARTSNEKLFF. The CDR3 bases are TGTGCCATCAGTGACGCCAGGACTTCTAATGAAAAACTGTTTTTT.

CDR3 sequence (DNA): TGTGCCAGCAGCTTAGAGGTCGCGGATGCCCTCTATGGCTACACCTTC. It specifies CASSLEVADALYGYTF. The chain is built from TRBV7-9 and TRBJ1-2; D gene ambiguous. Trimming cost V 1 base and J 4 bases, with 16 bases left between them. Germline V gene lookup returns CDR1 SEHNR and CDR2 FQNEAQ (reference sequence). This CDR3 region has 16 residues. Supplemented by reference TRBV7-9 and TRBJ1-2, the full variable domain reads DTGVSQNPRHKITKRGQNVTFRCDPISEHNRLYWYRQTLGQGPEFLTYFQNEAQLEKSRLLSDRFSAERPKGSFSTLEIQRTEQGDSAMYLCASSLEVADALYGYTFGSGTRLTVV.

This chain links TRBV21-1 with TRBJ2-7; the table's D gene call, TRBD1, was not cross checked with the DNA. TRBV21-1 is recorded as a pseudogene. The CDR3 length is 15 residues. In nucleotides, the CDR3 is TGTGCCAGCAGCAAAGCATCGGACAGATCCTACGAGCAGTACTTC. It encodes CASSKASDRSYEQYF.

The chain carries TRBV7-9 and TRBJ2-5, with 9 bases identical to TRBD1. CDR1 is SEHNR and CDR2 is FQNEAQ in the germline V gene (reference sequence). The J segment lost 4 bases and the V segment lost 4 bases, leaving 1 base of the junction unmatched. The CDR3 sequence is 13 residues long. CDR3 amino acids: CASSSGQGETQYF. DNA of the CDR3: TGTGCCAGCAGCTCGGGACAGGGAGAGACCCAGTACTTC.

V usage is TRBV10-3 and J usage is TRBJ2-2, with D possibly matching TRBD2 (5 bases). Germline CDR1 reads ENHRY; CDR2 reads SYGVKD. Trimming took off 4 bases at V and 6 bases at J, with 15 bases between the two ends. There are 15 residues in the CDR3. The CDR3 reads CAISAMALEAGELFF. The DNA of the CDR3 is TGTGCCATCAGTGCGATGGCCCTGGAGGCCGGGGAGCTGTTTTTT.

The J gene is TRBJ2-7, the V gene TRBV5-4; 7 positions match TRBD1. Germline CDR1 and CDR2: SGHNT and YYREEE (reference sequence). Trimming took 0 bases from V and 3 from J; bases not matched to a gene: 6. CDR3 length equals 15 residues. CDR3 sequence (DNA): TGTGCCAGCAGCTTGGCCGGGACAGCCAGCTACGAGCAGTACTTC. As protein: CASSLAGTASYEQYF.

This sequence joins TRBV7-9 and TRBJ2-1, with TRBD2 matching over 12 bases. The J segment lost 7 bases and the V segment lost 4 bases, leaving 11 bases of the junction unmatched. The CDR3 length is 17 residues. Per germline, CDR1 SEHNR and CDR2 FQNEAQ (reference sequence). The CDR3 nucleotides read TGTGCCAGCAGCTCACCCCAAACTAGCGGGGGGCCTAATGAGCAGTTCTTC. Protein product: CASSSPQTSGGPNEQFF.

The rearrangement uses TRBV19 and TRBJ1-5; perhaps TRBD1 as D (5 bases). This CDR3 is 15 amino acids long. Germline V gene data show CDR1 as LNHDA and CDR2 as SQIVND (reference sequence). V lost 3 bases to trimming and J lost 7 bases, with 16 bases between them. The chain's CDR3 is CASSIPGVGGQPQHF. DNA of the CDR3: TGTGCCAGTAGTATCCCGGGGGTCGGCGGACAGCCCCAGCATTTT.

V usage is TRBV10-1 and J usage is TRBJ2-1, with 10 bases aligning to TRBD2. The germline gives CDR1 WNHNN, CDR2 SYGVQD (reference sequence). The CDR3 has 15 residues. The trim removed 1 base at V and 6 bases at J, leaving 3 bases unmatched. The CDR3 here is CASSELLAGANEQFF. CDR3 DNA: TGCGCCAGCAGTGAGTTGCTAGCGGGAGCCAATGAGCAGTTCTTC.